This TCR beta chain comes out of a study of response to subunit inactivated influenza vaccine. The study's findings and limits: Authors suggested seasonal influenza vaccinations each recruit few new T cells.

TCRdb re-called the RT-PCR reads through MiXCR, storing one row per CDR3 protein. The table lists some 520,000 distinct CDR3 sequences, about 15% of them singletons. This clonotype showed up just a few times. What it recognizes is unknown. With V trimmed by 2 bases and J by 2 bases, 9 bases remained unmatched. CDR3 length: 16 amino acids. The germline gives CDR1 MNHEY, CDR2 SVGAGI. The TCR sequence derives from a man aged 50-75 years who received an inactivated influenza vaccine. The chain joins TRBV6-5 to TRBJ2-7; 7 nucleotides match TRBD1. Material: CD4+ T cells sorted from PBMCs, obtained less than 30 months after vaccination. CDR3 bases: TGTGCCAGCAGTTACGGCCTGGGACAGCTCCCCTACGAGCAGTACTTC. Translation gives CASSYGLGQLPYEQYF.